Sequencing of this TCR beta chain was carried out in a study of OX40 agonist ivuxolimab in advanced cancers. The study in broad terms: Ivuxolimab was a fully human IgG2 agonistic monoclonal antibody targeting the costimulatory receptor OX40 (CD134). Among the roughly 50 dose-escalation patients, 19 had hepatocellular carcinoma, around 15 melanoma, 9 renal cell carcinoma and 9 head and neck cancer. A male proportion of 82.7% and a mean age of around 60 years, ranging from about 20 to 85, were recorded for the dose-escalation cohort. Partial responses were achieved by three dose-escalation patients, of whom one had hepatocellular carcinoma and two had cutaneous melanoma. The purpose of peripheral TCRbeta sequencing was to test whether ivuxolimab changed TCR sequence diversity and led to clonal T-cell expansion. Intravenous ivuxolimab was administered to patients every 2 weeks at six dose levels: 0.01, 0.1, 0.3, 1.5, 3 and 10 mg/kg. The paper reports the monotherapy dose-escalation portion (N ≈ 50 patients) of the phase I ivuxolimab trial. Patients were allowed to have had prior anti-PD-1, anti-PD-L1 or anti-CTLA-4 therapy, and around two fifths of the dose-escalation patients had been treated with checkpoint inhibitors. Broader findings and caveats from the paper: Low levels of normalized T-cell clonal expansion were also shown by some nonresponding patients. Antigen specificity was not determined for the clonally expanded peripheral T cells. Clonal expansion of both CD4+ and CD8+ blood T cells was observed from baseline to week 6 at doses 0.1 to 3.0 mg/kg. After ivuxolimab, expanded clones were on average more numerous among CD8+ T cells than among CD4+ T cells. In the 0.1-3.0 mg/kg groups, partial responders were among the patients with the lowest normalized peripheral clonal expansion, particularly in CD8+ T cells.

Patients with a history of autoimmune disease or receiving systemic immunosuppression were excluded from the trial. Peripheral blood for TCR sequencing was collected from all dose cohorts at baseline, on cycle 4 day 1, and on cycle 7 day 1. Samples were obtained from an open-label, multicenter, first-in-human phase I dose-escalation trial of ivuxolimab. The trial enrolled adults with locally advanced or metastatic head and neck squamous cell, hepatocellular, melanoma or renal cell carcinoma. Before TCR sequencing, CD4+ and CD8+ T cells were separately sorted from peripheral blood. About this clone: Its antigen has not been determined. Base qualities are not provided; no much larger clone lies one nucleotide away.

For sequencing of the TCRbeta CDR3 region, genomic DNA was extracted from the sorted cells. The immunoSEQ Assay was used for sequencing of TCRbeta CDR3 regions. In its TCRdb copy, this immuneACCESS table keeps in-frame sequences only and misses some clones. Where compared with another copy, unresolved V genes explain less than half of these, and the others have no known cause. This sample holds about 72,000 clones; approximately 86% were observed only once. Jointly, the top ten make up 1.3% of the sample. Counted from cysteine to phenylalanine, this CDR3 has 13 amino acids. This entry keeps only the CDR3 DNA: 39 bases, framed from base 1. From a lookup of the germline V gene, CDR1 and CDR2 are MNHEY and SVGAGI. At the junction V is shortened by 4 bases and J by 5 bases, with 11 bases in between.

This clonotype was obtained from an adult with an advanced solid tumor such as melanoma, head and neck, liver or kidney cancer. The sequenced sample was CD4+ or CD8+ T cells sorted from blood, obtained in a trial of the OX40 agonist ivuxolimab. The chain links TRBV6-5 with TRBJ1-1; no D gene is confidently identified. The bases read TGTGCCAGCAGTTCCTCAGAAGGAACTGAAGCTTTCTTT. It is translated as CASSSSEGTEAFF.